Sequencing of this T cell receptor beta chain was carried out in a study of blood T cell repertoires in COVID-19. The overall study: From the United States, Italy and Spain came samples of acute and convalescent COVID-19. In each case, the material was cDNA or gDNA derived from T cells, B-cell-depleted T cells, or PBMCs.

As handled by the study authors: Counts of nucleated cells, estimated from reference gene primer amplification, were obtained. The assay was immunoSEQ multiplex PCR, and TCRdb's table has in-frame clones only and misses some. D and trimming were read from the DNA, whereas the V and J calls and clone size are those reported in that table. The sample contains about 250,000 clones, 88% of which appear only once. Recovered status applied to Cohort 3 donors who had two consecutive negative PCRs. It also applied to those with clearance or with symptom resolution. Trimming removed 2 bases from V and 1 base from J, with 9 bases in between. Germline V gene sequence: CDR1 MNHNS, CDR2 SASEGT. This CDR3 has 16 amino acids. This clone was observed a single time.

The sequenced sample consisted of PBMCs or T cells enriched from blood (not recorded which). The chain uses TRBV6-1 and TRBJ1-6, with D perhaps TRBD1 (5 bases). The TCR originated in a woman between 45 and 60 years old who had recovered from COVID-19. CDR3 DNA sequence: TGTGCCAGCAGTGAACGGGGGATTTCCTATAATTCACCCCTCCACTTT. Its protein product is CASSERGISYNSPLHF.